What follows are 30 T cell receptor beta chains derived from one specimen sequenced in a study of human T cells and chemical hapten exposure (dated by TCRdb to the early 2020s). Libraries came from RACE. The sample was run on a NextSeq 500. TCRdb reworked the public reads: Q25 trimming with fastp, MiXCR clone assembly, productive beta chains retained. Here each entry gathers all rows of one CDR3 protein and keeps the most common genes and DNA. The table for this sample lists about 31,000 distinct CDR3 sequences; 6.5% to 9% of them were counted only once. Jointly, the top ten make up approximately 9.9% of the sample. In the paper's terms, the time point label means: healthy volunteer bleed at 2 weeks. Total RNA was extracted from unfractionated whole blood that had been collected in Tempus Blood RNA tubes. The sequenced material came from whole blood. The receptors were gathered from a human donor in good health. Some clones in this sample may be carry-over from other donors' samples.

The chain combines TRBV5-1 with TRBJ2-1; TRBD2 matches at 9 bases. The CDR3 contains 15 residues. V shed 0 bases, J shed 6 bases, and the junction held 4 bases outside the gene matches. CDR1 and CDR2 (germline): SGHRS, YFSETQ. The CDR3 protein is CASSLASGIINEQFF. CDR3 DNA: TGCGCCAGCAGCTTGGCTAGCGGGATTATCAATGAGCAGTTCTTC.

This clonotype showed up just a few times. V is TRBV3-1 and J is TRBJ1-1, with no clear D. Per the germline V gene, CDR1 is LGHDT and CDR2 is YNNKEL (reference sequence). This CDR3 has 14 amino acids. Trimming removed 1 base at V and 5 bases at J, with 11 bases between. The CDR3: CASSQGGLCTEAFF. CDR3 DNA sequence: TGTGCCAGCAGCCAAGGTGGTCTCTGTACTGAAGCTTTCTTT.

Concerning this clonotype: A much larger clone differs from this one at a single base, so this may be a read error. V and J are TRBV27 and TRBJ2-2; D gene uncertain. V shed 2 bases and J shed 5 bases, with 3 bases lying between them. Germline CDR1 reads MNHEY; CDR2 reads SMNVEV (reference sequence). The CDR3 consists of 12 residues. The CDR3 DNA sequence: TGTGCCAGCAGTTTAGTAACCGGGGAGCTGTTTTTT. It yields the protein CASSLVTGELFF.

This clonotype appeared a few times. The rearrangement links TRBV3-1 to TRBJ2-3; D remains ambiguous. V was pared by 4 bases and J by 5 bases, with 7 bases between. CDR3 length: 12 residues. CDR1 is LGHDT, CDR2 YNNKEL, per germline (reference sequence). CDR3 protein: CASSLMEDTQYF. In nucleotides, the CDR3 is TGTGCCAGCAGCCTAATGGAAGATACGCAGTATTTT.

This clonotype has only a few counts. The chain combines TRBV7-2 with TRBJ1-6, with a possible D match to TRBD1 (5 bases). From germline, CDR1 is SGHTA and CDR2 FQGNSA. This CDR3 contains 14 residues. V lost 2 bases, J lost 6 bases, and 8 bases lay in between. In DNA, the CDR3 is TGTGCCAGCAGCTTAATTCAGGGTAATTCACCCCTCCACTTT. It is translated as CASSLIQGNSPLHF.

In this sample, this clonotype turned up many times. The chain uses TRBV18 and TRBJ1-1; D possibly corresponds to TRBD1 (5 bases). Germline CDR1 and CDR2: KGHSH and LQKENI. CDR3 length: 14 residues. Deletions cut 2 bases from V and 1 base from J, with 8 bases between. This chain's CDR3 is CASSPSTGNTEAFF. The CDR3 DNA sequence: TGTGCCAGCTCACCAAGCACAGGGAACACTGAAGCTTTCTTT.

With respect to this clonotype: With a much larger clone just one base away, this may be a read error. The chain recombines TRBV2 with TRBJ1-1, with 8 bases that match TRBD1. CDR1 SNHLY and CDR2 FYNNEI come from the germline V gene. The CDR3 extends over 14 amino acids. Here the CDR3 reads CASTFDRGNTEALF. In nucleotides, the CDR3 is TGTGCCAGCACCTTCGACAGGGGAAATACTGAAGCTTTATTT.

V gene TRBV5-1 combines with J gene TRBJ2-3; 9 bases map to TRBD1. The CDR3 runs 19 residues. The germline gives CDR1 SGHRS, CDR2 YFSETQ. V lost 4 bases and J lost 0; bases outside the gene matches: 15. The CDR3 bases are TGCGCCAGCAGCCCATATACAGGGGGCTATACCCCTAGCACAGATACGCAGTATTTT. Residues: CASSPYTGGYTPSTDTQYF.

This clonotype was counted only a few times. This sequence joins TRBV10-1 and TRBJ1-1; 7 bases are a match to TRBD1. The V and J ends lost 11 bases and 3 bases, in that order; junction bases with no gene match: 9. The CDR3 is made up of 13 amino acids. Per the germline V gene, CDR1 is WNHNN and CDR2 is SYGVQD (reference sequence). CDR3 nucleotide sequence: TGCGCCGGCGAGGACAGGAGGGACACTGAAGCTTTCTTT. Its protein is CAGEDRRDTEAFF.

The chain uses TRBV12-3 or TRBV12-4 and TRBJ1-1, with D uncertain. The CDR3 spans 13 residues. Trimming removed 2 bases from V and 3 bases from J, with 7 bases in between. The CDR3, as DNA: TGTGCCAGCAGTTTAAAGCTATACACTGAAGCTTTCTTT. Amino acid sequence: CASSLKLYTEAFF.

In its sample, this clonotype was seen a few times. The CDR3: CASRPGAGGTSLDTQYF. The CDR3 nucleotides are TGTGCCAGCAGACCCGGTGCGGGGGGCACTTCCCTAGATACGCAGTATTTT. The V call is TRBV6-5, the J call TRBJ2-3; 8 nucleotides line up with TRBD2. V was clipped by 6 bases and J by 5 bases; unmatched bases: 16. This CDR3 comprises 17 residues. CDR1 and CDR2 (germline): MNHEY, SVGAGI.

This clonotype was counted only a few times. This may arise from a read error, as a much more abundant clone is one base away. This chain uses TRBV12-3 or TRBV12-4 with TRBJ1-2; D is unclear. The CDR3 spans 13 residues. The CDR3 sequence: CASSLGPNYGDTF. CDR3 coding DNA: TGTGCCAGCAGTTTAGGACCAAACTATGGCGACACCTTC.

This clonotype showed up many times. The J gene is TRBJ1-2, the V gene TRBV20-1; 7 bases agree with TRBD1. Germline V CDR1 and CDR2: DFQATT, SNEGSKA (reference sequence). J was trimmed by 1 base and V by 5 bases; bases with no gene match: 4. There are 13 residues in the CDR3. In DNA form, the CDR3 reads TGCAGTGCTCCCACAGGGGTTAACTATGGCTACACCTTC. The encoded protein is CSAPTGVNYGYTF.

This clonotype was observed a few times. The chain couples TRBV19 to TRBJ1-5; 7 bases map to TRBD1. With 6 bases clipped from V and 3 bases from J, the junction kept 2 bases outside the gene matches. There are 13 residues in the CDR3. Germline V gene lookup returns CDR1 LNHDA and CDR2 SQIVND (reference sequence). This CDR3 is CASRGQVNQPQHF. CDR3 coding DNA: TGTGCCAGTAGAGGACAGGTCAATCAGCCCCAGCATTTT.

This chain uses TRBV2 with TRBJ2-2; D gene ambiguous. Trimming left V 3 bases short and J 8 bases short, with 16 bases between. This CDR3 contains 15 residues. In germline, CDR1 is SNHLY, CDR2 FYNNEI. As DNA, the CDR3 is TGTGCCAGCAGTGACACTACTCTAGGTGGGGGGGAGCTGTTTTTT. This codes for CASSDTTLGGGELFF.

V usage is TRBV6-5 and J usage is TRBJ2-2; D is perhaps TRBD1 (6 bases). This CDR3 has 14 residues. The ends were cut back, 5 bases at V and 1 base at J, with 8 bases in the middle. The V gene's germline CDR1 is MNHEY and CDR2 SVGAGI. DNA for the CDR3: TGTGCCAGCAGTGTGACAGGGAACACCGGGGAGCTGTTTTTT. It translates to CASSVTGNTGELFF.

This clonotype showed up many times. The chain links TRBV20-1 to TRBJ2-1, with D possibly being TRBD2 (6 bases). Germline CDR1 reads DFQATT; CDR2 reads SNEGSKA (reference sequence). Trimming stripped 4 bases from V and 9 bases from J, with 16 bases between. The length of the CDR3 is 13 residues. The CDR3 protein is CSATGLVVFEQFF. Here the CDR3 DNA reads TGCAGTGCTACGGGACTTGTAGTTTTTGAGCAGTTCTTC.

This clonotype was seen just once. A read error may explain this, as a much larger clone is one base away. The chain couples TRBV7-2 to TRBJ2-3, with D perhaps TRBD1 or TRBD2 (6 bases each). Germline V gene lookup returns CDR1 SGHTA and CDR2 FQGNSA. There are 13 residues in the CDR3. The CDR3 DNA reads as TGTCCCAGCAGCTTAGGGGGGCCAGATACGCAGTATTTT. Translating gives CPSSLGGPDTQYF.

This clonotype was seen a few times. The CDR3 protein is CASSEAPEQFF. Here the CDR3 DNA reads TGTGCCAGCAGTGAAGCTCCCGAGCAGTTCTTC. The chain employs TRBV2 and TRBJ2-1; no reliable D call. The germline gives CDR1 SNHLY, CDR2 FYNNEI. The CDR3 contains 11 residues. Trimming pared 0 bases from V and 10 bases from J, leaving 4 bases between.

The CDR3 here is CSARTGGTEAFF. DNA for the CDR3: TGCAGTGCAAGGACAGGGGGCACTGAAGCTTTCTTT. This sequence joins TRBV20-1 and TRBJ1-1; 10 nucleotides agree with TRBD1. This CDR3 region has 12 residues. From germline, CDR1 is DFQATT and CDR2 SNEGSKA (reference sequence). The V segment lost 6 bases and the J segment 4 bases; nucleotides outside the gene matches: 2.

The chain uses TRBV20-1 and TRBJ1-1; D is undetermined. The CDR3 runs 14 residues. Trimming took off 2 bases at V and 3 bases at J, with 13 bases between the two ends. The germline CDR1 and CDR2 sequences are DFQATT and SNEGSKA (reference sequence). The CDR3 bases are TGCAGTGCTAGAAAGTCAATTCGTTACACTGAAGCTTTCTTT. This codes for CSARKSIRYTEAFF.

The V gene is TRBV18, the J gene TRBJ1-2, with D perhaps TRBD1 (6 bases). The CDR3 is made up of 16 amino acids. Trimming removed 2 bases at V and 0 bases at J, with 13 bases between. The germline CDR1 and CDR2 sequences are KGHSH and LQKENI. CDR3 loop: CASSPNDRLANYGYTF. The CDR3 DNA reads as TGTGCCAGCTCACCAAATGACAGGTTAGCTAACTATGGCTACACCTTC. The full variable domain, rest sourced from reference TRBV18 and TRBJ1-2, is NAGVMQNPRHLVRRRGQEARLRCSPMKGHSHVYWYRQLPEEGLKFMVYLQKENIIDESGMPKERFSAEFPKEGPSILRIQQVVRGDSAAYFCASSPNDRLANYGYTFGSGTRLTVV.

The chain is built from TRBV5-1 and TRBJ2-2, with TRBD2 identical over 12 bases. CDR3 length equals 17 residues. Trimming removed 4 bases from V and 4 bases from J; junction bases left unmatched: 8. Germline lookup yields CDR1 SGHRS and CDR2 YFSETQ. This CDR3 reads CASSPPGLAGTTGELFF. CDR3 nucleotides: TGCGCCAGCAGCCCACCGGGACTAGCGGGCACCACCGGGGAGCTGTTTTTT.

There are many counts of this clonotype. The gene calls are TRBV7-2 and TRBJ2-3, with unresolved D. The CDR3 runs to 13 residues. CDR1 and CDR2 (germline): SGHTA, FQGNSA. Trimming took off 6 bases at V and 2 bases at J, with 9 bases between the two ends. CDR3 amino acids: CASRSPPTDTQYF. CDR3 DNA: TGTGCCAGCAGATCGCCACCCACAGATACGCAGTATTTT.

This clonotype is classed as medium-sized (0.01 to 0.1%). The chain uses TRBV6-4 and TRBJ2-2; D unresolved. V was pared by 0 bases and J by 3 bases, with 2 bases between. CDR3 length: 13 amino acids. Per the germline V gene, CDR1 is MRHNA and CDR2 is SNTAGT. CDR3 sequence (DNA): TGTGCCAGCAGTGACTCCTACACCGGGGAGCTGTTTTTT. Translation: CASSDSYTGELFF.

This clonotype occurred a few times. The chain employs TRBV27 and TRBJ2-1; D tentatively fits TRBD1 or TRBD2 (6 bases each). The germline CDR1 and CDR2 sequences are MNHEY and SMNVEV (reference sequence). The CDR3 spans 17 residues. Trimming stripped 3 bases from V and 7 bases from J, with 22 bases between. The CDR3 is CASSLGGAVLRGNEQFF. The CDR3, as DNA: TGTGCCAGCAGTTTGGGGGGCGCCGTTCTGCGAGGTAATGAGCAGTTCTTC.

There are a few counts of this clonotype. This sequence joins TRBV2 and TRBJ1-6; 7 bases match TRBD1. The CDR3 contains 14 residues. J gave up 7 bases and V 6 bases, and 6 bases lay outside the gene matches. CDR1 SNHLY and CDR2 FYNNEI come from the germline V gene. The CDR3 DNA is TGTGCCAGCAGGACAGGGTCTTGGAATTCACCCCTCCACTTT. It yields the protein CASRTGSWNSPLHF.

A word on this clonotype: This may come from a read error, since a much larger clone is one base off. The chain combines TRBV7-9 with TRBJ1-1, with a possible D match to TRBD1 (6 bases). The CDR3 covers 14 residues. From germline, CDR1 is SEHNR and CDR2 FQNEAQ (reference sequence). The ends were cut back, 2 bases at V and 9 bases at J, with 16 bases in the middle. The CDR3 loop is CASSLKGGKAKAFF. CDR3 DNA: TGTGCCAGCAGCTTAAAGGGGGGGAAGGCCAAAGCTTTCTTT.

The genes are TRBV15 and TRBJ2-3, with D possibly TRBD2 on 6 matching bases. The germline V gene encodes CDR1 LNHNV and CDR2 YYDKDF (reference sequence). Trimming removed 0 bases from V and 6 bases from J, with 16 bases in between. The CDR3 length is 16 residues. CDR3 protein: CATSRDPGSGVDTQYF. For the CDR3, the DNA is TGTGCCACCAGCAGAGATCCCGGGAGTGGGGTGGATACGCAGTATTTT.

The sample holds many counts of this clonotype. V and J are TRBV12-3 or TRBV12-4 and TRBJ2-7; 7 nucleotides align to TRBD1. Losses at the gene ends were 4 bases for V and 3 bases for J; bases not matched to a gene: 0. The CDR3 contains 12 residues. CDR3 amino acids: CASSSGGYEQYF. DNA of the CDR3: TGTGCCAGCAGTTCAGGGGGCTACGAGCAGTACTTC.